This TCR beta chain stems from a study of identical twins. The CDR3 is made up of 12 amino acids. V was pared by 6 bases and J by 10 bases, with 13 bases between. Whole-study findings and limits: Abundant beta clonotypes from cord blood bore fewer insertions; memory repertoires lacked this pattern.

This clonotype was seen many times. Antigen: not known. Template switching added a universal primer site, and cDNA bore unique molecular identifiers. TCRdb passed the 5' RACE reads through MiXCR, listing each CDR3 protein once. The sample has approximately 700,000 distinct CDR3 sequences; 18% are singletons. Separately, the same data were catalogued under a study of T cells expressing NK-cell markers.

Sequenced sample: PBMCs. The chain joins TRBV12-3 or TRBV12-4 to TRBJ2-1; D is unclear. The sequence derives from a woman between 18 and 30 years old in good health. The CDR3 coding sequence is TGTGCCAGCAGCCCTACAATGTCGGAGCAGTTCTTC. It codes for CASSPTMSEQFF.